Each of the 9 T cell receptor beta chains below was sequenced from the same sample in a study of T cell responses to AZD1222 COVID-19 vaccine. Sequenced by immunoSEQ multiplex PCR; TCRdb stores in-frame clones only, minus some. The table lists about 120,000 clones, roughly nine tenths of them singletons, with 3% in the top ten. The starting material was peripheral blood, obtained 28 days after the second AZD1222 dose. These receptors all stem from an adult who received the AZD1222 COVID-19 vaccine.

The CDR3 loop reads CASWGRARPQHF. The CDR3, as DNA: TGTGCCAGCTGGGGCCGGGCGAGGCCCCAGCATTTT. J is TRBJ1-5 and V is TRBV28, with D possibly TRBD1 on 5 matching bases. Germline V lookup: CDR1 MDHEN, CDR2 SYDVKM. This CDR3 spans 12 amino acids. V lost 8 bases and J lost 9, with 14 bases in between.

V gene TRBV7-2 combines with J gene TRBJ2-2, with 11 bases matching TRBD2. The J segment lost 4 bases and the V segment lost 8 bases, leaving 6 bases of the junction unmatched. The CDR3 is 15 amino acids. Germline assignment: CDR1 SGHTA and CDR2 FQGNSA. The CDR3 sequence: CASGYSGGGTGELFF. DNA for the CDR3: TGTGCCAGCGGGTATAGCGGGGGGGGCACCGGGGAGCTGTTTTTT.

This clone was seen a single time. This rearrangement joins TRBV6-5 to TRBJ2-3, with D uncertain. In germline, CDR1 is MNHEY, CDR2 SVGAGI. Trimming left V 4 bases short and J 2 bases short, with 4 bases between. The CDR3 is 12 amino acids. CDR3 amino acids: CASSFVTDTQYF. CDR3 sequence (DNA): TGTGCCAGCAGTTTTGTCACAGATACGCAGTATTTT.

This rearrangement joins TRBV6-5 to TRBJ1-1; the D gene is possibly TRBD1 (6 bases). Per germline, CDR1 MNHEY and CDR2 SVGAGI. The CDR3 runs 14 residues. V lost 6 bases and J 1 base, leaving 12 bases between the germline ends. Written as DNA, the CDR3 is TGTGCCAGCAGCTACCGGGACAAGAACACTGAAGCTTTCTTT. Residues: CASSYRDKNTEAFF.

This chain links TRBV3-1 (or the pseudogene TRBV3-2) with TRBJ2-1; D call uncertain. Germline CDR1 and CDR2: LGHDT and YNNKEL (reference sequence). Trimming pared 0 bases from V and 7 bases from J, leaving 10 bases between. The CDR3 length is 14 residues. The CDR3 loop reads CASSQDLAVNEQFF. CDR3 sequence (DNA): TGTGCCAGCAGCCAAGATCTGGCGGTAAATGAGCAGTTCTTC.

To note about this clone: Distinct nucleotide sequences in the sample also encode this CDR3. This chain uses TRBV15 with TRBJ1-6, with D perhaps matching TRBD1 (6 bases). Trimming cost V 0 bases and J 6 bases, with 9 bases left between them. The germline V gene encodes CDR1 LNHNV and CDR2 YYDKDF (reference sequence). The CDR3 spans 15 residues. CDR3 amino acids: CATSRDRGLNSPLHF. The CDR3 coding sequence is TGTGCCACCAGCAGAGACAGGGGACTTAATTCACCCCTCCACTTT.

As to this clone: Compared with germline, one end of the junction differs, possibly owing to a read error. The genes are TRBV30 and TRBJ1-1, with D unresolved. The CDR3 runs to 11 residues. CDR1 and CDR2 from the germline V gene are GTSNPN and SVGIG (reference sequence). CDR3 nucleotides: TGTGCCCTGGAAACGGGCTCGCCTGTGACATTT. It is translated as CALETGSPVTF.

This chain uses TRBV18 with TRBJ1-1; 11 bases align to TRBD1. J gave up 10 bases and V 2 bases, and 12 bases lay outside the gene matches. Germline V CDR1 and CDR2: KGHSH, LQKENI. The CDR3 is 16 amino acids. Here the CDR3 DNA reads TGTGCCAGCTCACCAGAGGACAGGGGGCGTTTATTTCGAGCTTTCTTT. Protein product: CASSPEDRGRLFRAFF.

Here the CDR3 reads CASSQGGLAGGQGETQYF. In nucleotides, the CDR3 is TGCGCCAGCAGCCAAGGCGGCCTAGCGGGGGGCCAGGGGGAGACCCAGTACTTC. The rearrangement uses TRBV4-1 and TRBJ2-5, with 11 bases aligning to TRBD2. The V and J ends lost 1 base and 5 bases, in that order; junction bases with no gene match: 12. Looked up from germline, CDR1 is MGHRA and CDR2 is YSYEKL. The CDR3 has 18 residues.